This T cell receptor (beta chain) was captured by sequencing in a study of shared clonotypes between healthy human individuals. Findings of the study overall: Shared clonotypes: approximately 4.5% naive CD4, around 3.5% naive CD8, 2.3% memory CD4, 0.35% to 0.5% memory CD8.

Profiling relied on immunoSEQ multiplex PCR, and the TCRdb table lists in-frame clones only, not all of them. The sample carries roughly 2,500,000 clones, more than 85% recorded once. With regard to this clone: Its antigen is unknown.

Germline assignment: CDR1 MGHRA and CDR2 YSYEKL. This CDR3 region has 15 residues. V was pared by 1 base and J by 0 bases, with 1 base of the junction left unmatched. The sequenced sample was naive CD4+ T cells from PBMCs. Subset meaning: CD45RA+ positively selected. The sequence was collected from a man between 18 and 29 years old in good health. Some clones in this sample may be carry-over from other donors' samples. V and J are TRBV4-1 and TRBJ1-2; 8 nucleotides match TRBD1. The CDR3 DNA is TGCGCCAGCAGCCAAGGACAGGGGTCTAACTATGGCTACACCTTC. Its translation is CASSQGQGSNYGYTF.